These T cell receptor beta chains were read from a single sample in a study of blood T cell repertoires in COVID-19. Produced via immunoSEQ multiplex PCR; TCRdb's table is partial and in-frame only. Of about 45,000 clones listed, 90% are singletons. Material: peripheral blood. These receptors were collected from a human donor in a cohort sampled during active COVID-19. Both conserved end residues are trimmed from each CDR3. Clone size, where shown, is once, few, many, or a class for clones that have expanded.

TRBV4-3 | 13 | . | ASSREARGSGELF
TRBV6-2/TRBV6-3 | 12 | once | ASSWRSRTDTQY
TRBV10-3 | 11 | . | AISDLPGYGYT
TRBV6-6 | 14 | . | ASIQEGRSSYNEQF
TRBV18 | 13 | . | ASSPPRGPGGELF
TRBV5-1 | 12 | . | ASSLEGVDYGYT
TRBV7-2 | 13 | . | ASSLGLAGGYEQY
TRBV15 | 13 | . | ATRRPGQASNEQF
TRBV2 | 13 | . | ASSVQGRVNSPLH
TRBV9 | 11 | . | ASSTGQVGGYT
TRBV5-6 | 16 | . | ASSFRKPGLAGADTQY
TRBV14 | 13 | . | ASSQGGARTDTQY
TRBV9 | 12 | once | ASSVKAGGAPLH
TRBV10-3 | 11 | . | AISAGGQETQY
TRBV9 | 12 | . | ASSVDQRAYEQY
TRBV7-3 | 13 | . | ASSISGSSTDTQY
TRBV7-8 | 13 | once | ASSPSRGLAETQY
TRBV9 | 13 | . | ASSLTSGYDNEQF
TRBV4-2 | 11 | . | ASSEGHYNEQF
TRBV5-6 | 15 | . | ASSFLSGSGTTYEQY
TRBV20-1 | 13 | . | SASRGQASNQPQH
TRBV30 | 15 | once | AWSVGGLWDRVYEQY
TRBV9 | 13 | . | ASSVSGGNQETQY
TRBV3-1/TRBV3-2 | 15 | . | ASSRTSGGPSYNEQF
TRBV4-1 | 12 | . | ASRSFRDSYEQY
TRBV10-3 | 12 | . | ATWTGGSYNEQF
TRBV6-1 | 16 | . | ASSVTLELRTGGNEQF
TRBV4-3 | 15 | . | ASSQPAGLAGTGELF
TRBV3-1/TRBV3-2 | 11 | . | ASSLLSRYEQY
TRBV5-1 | 14 | few | ASTSGRGVKNTEAF
TRBV15 | 14 | . | ATSSTLQGINEKLF
TRBV2 | 13 | once | ASSEGEGANYEQY
TRBV11-2 | 14 | . | ASSLAWGGQGNEQF
TRBV6-5 | 12 | . | ASSRTSGGVEQF
TRBV3-1/TRBV3-2 | 14 | . | ASSRSGQGPQETQY
TRBV7-3 | 13 | once | ASSLIPEYGGEQF
TRBV2 | 11 | . | ASTQGEVTEAF
TRBV6-5 | 12 | . | ASSPGLSGNTIY
TRBV4-2 | 14 | . | ASSQGTRDRHSPLH
TRBV14 | 10 | once | ASSQVAGGAF
TRBV6-1 | 11 | few | ASSEAGLYGYT
TRBV27 | 12 | . | ASSLAGGNYGYT
TRBV7-9 | 14 | . | ASSLTSGRDDNEQF
TRBV30 | 12 | . | AWRGTGANSKLF
TRBV6-5 | 13 | . | ASSYSGQGARGYT
TRBV27 | 10 | . | ASSFQGTEAF
TRBV6-1 | 12 | few | ASSEAPDGNEQF
TRBV19 | 11 | . | ASKTGFSGELF
TRBV7-2 | 13 | once | ASSLGWGGRETQY